The 15 T cell receptor beta chains reported below all come from one sample, sequenced in a study of blood T cells in healthy people across ages. PCR was performed a second time for roughly 7 to 12 cycles using a sample-barcoded 5' primer and a J-beta primer mix. Using its own MiXCR run on the 5' RACE reads, TCRdb lists one record per CDR3 protein. The sample holds about a million distinct CDR3 sequences, roughly 51% seen once. Sequencing input: blood. The receptors shown here come from a woman aged 55-69 years in good health.

The rearrangement uses TRBV5-5 and TRBJ1-1; maybe TRBD1 (6 bases). V was shortened by 4 bases and J by 5 bases, with 12 bases between the two germline ends. CDR3 length: 13 residues. Germline values: CDR1 SGHKS, CDR2 YYEKEE (reference sequence). For the CDR3, the DNA is TGTGCCAGCAGCCCAGGGGTTACGACTGAAGCTTTCTTT. Amino acid sequence: CASSPGVTTEAFF.

The rearrangement links TRBV12-3 or TRBV12-4 to TRBJ1-1, with TRBD1 matching 7 bases. CDR3 length: 15 amino acids. Trimming took 3 bases from V and 4 from J; bases not matched to a gene: 8. The CDR3 DNA is TGTGCCAGCAGTTTCCTGACAGGGAGAGGCACTGAAGCTTTCTTT. This translates into CASSFLTGRGTEAFF.

The chain links TRBV20-1 to TRBJ2-1; the match to TRBD2 covers 9 bases. The germline V gene has CDR1 DFQATT and CDR2 SNEGSKA (reference sequence). The CDR3 consists of 19 residues. Unmatched junction bases numbered 14, after V lost 2 bases and J lost 0 bases. CDR3 residues: CSARLIPGTSPNSYNEQFF. The CDR3 DNA is TGCAGTGCTAGACTTATTCCCGGGACTAGCCCCAACTCCTACAATGAGCAGTTCTTC.

V gene TRBV20-1 combines with J gene TRBJ2-4; the D gene is possibly TRBD1 (6 bases). Germline CDR1 and CDR2: DFQATT and SNEGSKA (reference sequence). CDR3 length equals 14 residues. The V end was cut by 3 bases, the J end by 6 bases, with 15 bases between. The CDR3 DNA reads TGCAGTGCTAGGCCACAGGGTTGGGGAAACATTCAGTACTTC. It yields the protein CSARPQGWGNIQYF.

Here the CDR3 reads CASSWGLAGETQYF. The CDR3 DNA reads TGTGCCAGCAGTTGGGGGCTAGCAGGCGAGACCCAGTACTTC. The chain carries TRBV6-5 and TRBJ2-5, with TRBD1 as a possible D gene (6 bases). Per the germline V gene, CDR1 is MNHEY and CDR2 is SVGAGI. The CDR3 is made up of 14 amino acids. Trimming pared 4 bases from V and 5 bases from J, leaving 14 bases between.

This clonotype turned up a few times. V gene TRBV29-1 combines with J gene TRBJ2-1, with 10 bases aligning to TRBD1. This CDR3 is 14 amino acids long. The trim removed 5 bases at V and 6 bases at J, leaving 7 bases unmatched. Germline lookup yields CDR1 SQVTM and CDR2 ANQGSEA. The CDR3 spells CSVKSGTGANEQFF. CDR3 coding DNA: TGCAGCGTTAAGTCCGGGACAGGGGCCAATGAGCAGTTCTTC.

The chain is built from TRBV29-1 and TRBJ2-5; 7 bases are shared with TRBD1. In germline, CDR1 is SQVTM, CDR2 ANQGSEA. This CDR3 spans 16 amino acids. The ends lost 3 bases at V and 2 bases at J; junction bases unmatched: 12. In DNA, the CDR3 is TGCAGCGTTGATGAGTCGGGACAGACGCATCAAGAGACCCAGTACTTC. The encoded protein is CSVDESGQTHQETQYF.

The chain has TRBV11-2 and TRBJ2-1; 12 nucleotides agree with TRBD1. CDR1 SGHAT and CDR2 FQNNGV come from the germline V gene. After removal of 3 bases from V and 7 bases from J, the junction contained 19 bases not matched to a gene. The CDR3 loop spans 20 amino acids. CDR3 protein: CASSLSFWDRGLAGTNEQFF. As DNA, the CDR3 is TGTGCCAGCAGCTTGTCTTTTTGGGACAGGGGGCTAGCGGGGACAAATGAGCAGTTCTTC.

V usage is TRBV28 and J usage is TRBJ2-7; D gene ambiguous. Germline V gene sequence: CDR1 MDHEN, CDR2 SYDVKM. Trimming took off 1 base at V and 2 bases at J, with 15 bases between the two ends. This CDR3 comprises 16 residues. CDR3 amino acids: CASSLSFVRPPYEQYF. The DNA of the CDR3 is TGTGCCAGCAGTTTATCTTTCGTAAGACCTCCCTACGAGCAGTACTTC.

The chain uses TRBV18 and TRBJ2-1; the match to TRBD2 covers 9 bases. J lost 6 bases, V lost 4 bases, and 19 bases had no gene match. This CDR3 region has 19 residues. Germline-derived CDR1 and CDR2 are KGHSH and LQKENI. CDR3 DNA: TGTGCCAGCTCACTCCCCAGCGGGAGGCTCCGAACATTAACCAATGAGCAGTTCTTC. Translated, it gives CASSLPSGRLRTLTNEQFF.

This clonotype was seen a handful of times. V and J are TRBV29-1 and TRBJ2-1; weak D call: TRBD2 (6 bases). The ends were cut back, 4 bases at V and 0 bases at J, with 16 bases in the middle. The CDR3 length is 16 residues. Germline V gene lookup returns CDR1 SQVTM and CDR2 ANQGSEA. CDR3 DNA: TGCAGCGTTGCAAGCCCCGGGGGACTCTCCTACAATGAGCAGTTCTTC. It yields the protein CSVASPGGLSYNEQFF.

The rearrangement uses TRBV5-6 and TRBJ2-5, with 7 bases that match TRBD2. CDR3 length equals 17 residues. Germline V gene data show CDR1 as SGHDT and CDR2 as YYEEEE. V lost 4 bases and J lost 9; bases outside the gene matches: 21. The CDR3: CASSRRTRGVTGLAQYF. The CDR3 coding sequence is TGTGCCAGCAGCCGAAGGACTAGAGGGGTTACGGGGCTCGCCCAGTACTTC.

The chain employs TRBV7-9 and TRBJ2-5; D is undetermined. From germline, CDR1 is SEHNR and CDR2 FQNEAQ (reference sequence). There are 12 residues in the CDR3. Between the trimmed V and J ends, which lost 0 bases and 11 bases, there was a span of 10 bases. The CDR3 sequence is CASSLAGCAQYF. In nucleotides, the CDR3 is TGTGCCAGCAGCTTAGCAGGGTGCGCGCAGTACTTC.

The chain recombines TRBV9 with TRBJ2-3, with 9 positions matching TRBD2. The germline V gene encodes CDR1 SGDLS and CDR2 YYNGEE. J lost 3 bases, V lost 2 bases, and 4 bases had no gene match. CDR3 length: 15 amino acids. CDR3 sequence reads: CASSVREGGTDTQYF. CDR3 nucleotides: TGTGCCAGCAGCGTGCGGGAGGGGGGGACAGATACGCAGTATTTT.

This clonotype was picked up a small number of times. The CDR3 bases are TGTGCCAGCCGGGGACTAGCCTCTTCCGAGCAGTACTTC. Translated, it gives CASRGLASSEQYF. This chain links TRBV2 with TRBJ2-5; 9 nucleotides align to TRBD2. Matching the DNA end better, TRBJ2-7 makes the J call doubtful. The length of the CDR3 is 13 residues. Germline loops: CDR1 SNHLY, CDR2 FYNNEI.